These T cell receptor beta chains were read from a single sample in a study of cytomegalovirus exposure and HLA in healthy donors. Assay used: immunoSEQ multiplex PCR; TCRdb lists only in-frame clones, some missing. The data show about 160,000 clones, roughly three quarters seen once. Source material: PBMCs. The source of these receptors is a man aged 18-30 years in good health and CMV-seropositive. Both conserved end residues are part of each CDR3.

v_gene	j_gene	len	CDR3aa
TRBV5-1	TRBJ2-1	15	CASSLQGASYNEQFF
TRBV4-1	TRBJ1-1	14	CASSQVSLNTEAFF
TRBV30	TRBJ2-2	18	CAWSAGELPRGLTGELFF
TRBV7-9	TRBJ2-5	14	CASSLATGQETQYF
TRBV28	TRBJ2-6	15	CASSSPRQGSNVLTF
TRBV15	TRBJ1-2	15	CATAFPGQANYGYTF
TRBV5-6	TRBJ2-6	17	CASSVTSISSGANVLTF
TRBV4-1	TRBJ2-5	16	CASSRQAGGPQETQYF
TRBV7-9	TRBJ2-1	14	CASSYGLADNEQFF
TRBV6-5	TRBJ2-1	15	CASSSKAGGPDEQFF
TRBV4-2	TRBJ1-1	15	CASSQGGQMNTEAFF
TRBV30	TRBJ1-4	11	CAYRDPEKLFF
TRBV7-7	TRBJ1-1	13	CASLGQGNTEAFF
TRBV28	TRBJ1-1	11	CASQLNTEAFF
TRBV12-5	TRBJ2-6	17	CASGSRDRGSGANVLTF
TRBV19	TRBJ1-6	13	CASNQGINSPLHF
TRBV5-6	TRBJ1-2	16	CASSFLDSPDFYGYTF
TRBV5-4	TRBJ2-3	15	CASTLDRDRTDTQYF
TRBV5-4	TRBJ1-1	14	CASSSTGGGTEAFF
TRBV2	TRBJ2-3	15	CASTRLATSTDTQYF
TRBV25-1	TRBJ2-1	14	CASSTGNSYNEQFF
TRBV5-1	TRBJ1-2	14	CASSLDQGSYGYTF
TRBV5-6	TRBJ2-5	19	CASSLVSGSTRVYQETQYF
TRBV28	TRBJ1-2	12	CASSLAGNGYTF
TRBV28	TRBJ1-5	14	CASSTRGGNQPQHF
TRBV14	TRBJ1-2	17	CASSQDRIQTANYGYTF
TRBV7-9	TRBJ1-2	12	CAGDRGNYGYTF
TRBV7-9	TRBJ2-5	15	CASSLPTGGSKTQYF
TRBV7-6	TRBJ1-1	13	CASSLSGTTEAFF
TRBV25-1	TRBJ1-3	15	CASSEFGEIRNTIYF
TRBV4-2	TRBJ2-1	17	CASSPWTSGGVLNEQFF
TRBV2	TRBJ2-3	15	CASSMRLASTDTQYF
TRBV11-1	TRBJ2-1	15	CASSFSRRSYNEQFF
TRBV29-1	TRBJ2-5	14	CSVEGQGWQETQYF
TRBV5-4	TRBJ2-6	18	CASSTMGQSSSGANVLTF